This passage covers 12 T cell receptor beta chains from one sample sequenced in a study of naive and memory T cell subsets (dated by TCRdb to about 2017). Whole blood analysis involved drawing 2 to 2.5 ml of peripheral blood from adult healthy volunteers into Tempus tubes and then extracting RNA following the manufacturer's instructions. Preparation of the library involved 5' RACE. Sequencing was carried out with an Illumina MiSeq. For the blood and skin samples, TCR RNA was reverse transcribed with SuperScript IV using primers for the alpha and beta constant regions. TCRdb reprocessing: public reads trimmed at Q25 with fastp, clones called with MiXCR, in-frame beta chains kept. Identical CDR3 proteins give one entry, which carries the most common genes and DNA. The table for this sample lists 20,000 to 30,000 distinct CDR3 sequences; around 21% of them were counted only once. Of the sample, 1.8% falls within the top ten clones.

All receptors derive from a female donor in good health.

This clonotype was recorded many times. The rearrangement links TRBV29-1 to TRBJ1-2, with TRBD1 matching over 8 bases. In germline, CDR1 is SQVTM, CDR2 ANQGSEA. The CDR3 contains 12 residues. V lost 6 bases, J lost 4 bases, and 4 bases stayed unmatched. CDR3: CSVGQGIYGYTF. The DNA for the CDR3 is TGCAGCGTAGGACAGGGAATCTATGGCTACACCTTC. The whole variable domain, filled in from reference TRBV29-1 and TRBJ1-2, reads SAVISQKPSRDICQRGTSLTIQCQVDSQVTMMFWYRQQPGQSLTLIATANQGSEATYESGFVIDKFPISRPNLTFSTLTVSNMSPEDSSIYLCSVGQGIYGYTFGSGTRLTVV.

J is TRBJ2-3 and V is TRBV6-6; 8 bases fit TRBD1. In germline, CDR1 is MNHNY, CDR2 SVGAGI (reference sequence). This CDR3 is built from 15 residues. J lost 1 base, V lost 5 bases, and 5 bases had no gene match. CDR3 DNA: TGTGCCAGCAGTAGAAAGACAGGGGGCACAGATACGCAGTATTTT. Translated, it gives CASSRKTGGTDTQYF.

The chain employs TRBV29-1 and TRBJ2-7; 7 nucleotides align to TRBD1. Germline loops: CDR1 SQVTM, CDR2 ANQGSEA. Germline trimming cut 6 bases from V and 3 bases from J; bases unmatched to any gene: 11. The CDR3 totals 14 residues. CDR3 in amino acids: CSVNTGDGGYEQYF. The CDR3 DNA reads as TGCAGCGTGAATACAGGGGACGGTGGCTACGAGCAGTACTTC.

This clonotype came up a few times. The chain has TRBV6-2 or TRBV6-3 and TRBJ1-4; 7 positions match TRBD1. The V and J ends lost 6 bases and 12 bases, in that order; junction bases with no gene match: 4. The CDR3 is 11 amino acids. Per germline, CDR1 MNHEY and CDR2 SVGEGT. The CDR3 DNA is TGTGCCAGCAGCGGAGGGGGCGAACTGTTTTTT. It codes for CASSGGGELFF.

In DNA, the CDR3 is TGCAGTGCGGGTGACAGGGGACTTGGAATGAACACTGAAGCTTTCTTT. This encodes CSAGDRGLGMNTEAFF. The V and J genes are TRBV20-1 and TRBJ1-1; 8 bases align to TRBD1. Germline values: CDR1 DFQATT, CDR2 SNEGSKA (reference sequence). The V segment lost 6 bases and the J segment 0 bases; nucleotides outside the gene matches: 12. CDR3 length: 16 residues.

The chain uses TRBV5-6 and TRBJ2-1, with D unclear. Trimming stripped 2 bases from V and 2 bases from J, with 14 bases between. This CDR3 is 16 amino acids long. Germline V lookup: CDR1 SGHDT, CDR2 YYEEEE. CDR3 DNA: TGTGCCAGCAGCTTTAGGGCCCTGAGGCCCTACAATGAGCAGTTCTTC. It encodes CASSFRALRPYNEQFF. Looking up the rest from reference TRBV5-6 and TRBJ2-1 gives the full variable domain: DAGVTQSPTHLIKTRGQQVTLRCSPKSGHDTVSWYQQALGQGPQFIFQYYEEEERQRGNFPDRFSGHQFPNYSSELNVNALLLGDSALYLCASSFRALRPYNEQFFGPGTRLTVL.

The rearrangement uses TRBV20-1 and TRBJ1-5, with D unclear. Germline-derived CDR1 and CDR2 are DFQATT and SNEGSKA (reference sequence). The CDR3 loop spans 12 amino acids. V was clipped by 4 bases and J by 2 bases, with 6 bases between them. Here the CDR3 reads CSANRRNQPQHF. The CDR3 nucleotides are TGCAGTGCTAACCGGCGCAATCAGCCCCAGCATTTT.

The rearrangement joins TRBV20-1 to TRBJ2-1; unclear D gene. Trimming left V 3 bases short and J 0 bases short, with 6 bases between. CDR3 length: 13 amino acids. Per the germline V gene, CDR1 is DFQATT and CDR2 is SNEGSKA (reference sequence). CDR3 residues: CSARASSYNEQFF. CDR3 bases: TGCAGTGCTAGGGCATCCTCCTACAATGAGCAGTTCTTC.

V is TRBV6-5 and J is TRBJ2-1; D is possibly TRBD1 or TRBD2 (5 bases each). This CDR3 has 15 amino acids. The V and J ends lost 6 bases and 3 bases respectively, with 15 bases between them. CDR1 and CDR2 (germline): MNHEY, SVGAGI. In DNA form, the CDR3 reads TGTGCCAGCAGCACAGAGGGGAGATACTACAATGAGCAGTTCTTC. Translating it yields CASSTEGRYYNEQFF.

This clonotype has at least ten counts. This chain connects TRBV20-1 to TRBJ2-5, with 8 positions matching TRBD2. J gave up 5 bases and V 2 bases, and 7 bases lay outside the gene matches. The CDR3 is made up of 14 amino acids. The germline V gene has CDR1 DFQATT and CDR2 SNEGSKA (reference sequence). The CDR3 sequence: CSARPSGSLETQYF. The CDR3 coding sequence is TGCAGTGCTAGACCCAGCGGGAGTTTGGAGACCCAGTACTTC.

In this sample, this clonotype is medium-sized. The chain recombines TRBV9 with TRBJ2-1; D may be TRBD2 (6 bases). V was shortened by 4 bases and J by 6 bases, with 8 bases between the two germline ends. CDR1 is SGDLS and CDR2 is YYNGEE in the germline V gene. CDR3 size: 12 residues. In nucleotides, the CDR3 is TGTGCCAGCAGCTCCGGGGGCAATGAGCAGTTCTTC. As protein: CASSSGGNEQFF.

In its sample, this clonotype was seen many times. J is TRBJ1-1 and V is TRBV19; D unresolved. Germline V lookup: CDR1 LNHDA, CDR2 SQIVND (reference sequence). V shed 9 bases and J shed 0 bases, with 11 bases lying between them. The CDR3 spans 13 residues. The CDR3 sequence is CASGGSLNTEAFF. In nucleotides, the CDR3 is TGTGCCAGCGGTGGCAGTTTGAACACTGAAGCTTTCTTT.